These 20 T cell receptor beta chains came from one sample sequenced in a study of molecular identifiers for immune sequencing clone quantification. TCRdb itself ran the PCR reads through MiXCR, one entry per CDR3 protein. The sample contains roughly 320,000 distinct CDR3 sequences, roughly 23% of which appear only once. The sequenced material came from naive CD8+ T cells from blood, with Jurkat cell RNA spiked in. Subset given: FACS-sorted CD8+CD4-CCR7+CD45RA+ naive T cells. Source of these receptors: a human donor in good health. Some libraries in this study had Jurkat cell RNA spiked in.

The table lists this clonotype with many counts. This chain joins TRBV19 and TRBJ2-5; 10 bases line up with TRBD1. CDR1 and CDR2 (germline): LNHDA, SQIVND (reference sequence). V shed 10 bases, J shed 3 bases, and the junction held 5 bases outside the gene matches. There are 13 residues in the CDR3. The CDR3 coding sequence is TGTGCCATACGCGGGACAGGGGAAGAGACCCAGTACTTC. Protein sequence: CAIRGTGEETQYF.

V usage is TRBV30 and J usage is TRBJ2-7; the match to TRBD1 covers 7 bases. CDR3 size: 14 residues. The trim removed 0 bases at V and 7 bases at J, leaving 9 bases unmatched. Germline CDR1 reads GTSNPN; CDR2 reads SVGIG (reference sequence). CDR3 sequence reads: CAWSVRGRLGEQYF. The CDR3, as DNA: TGTGCCTGGAGTGTAAGGGGGCGCTTAGGGGAGCAGTACTTC.

A word on this clonotype: It may be a read error: a sequence one base away is much more abundant. The V and J genes are TRBV6-2 or TRBV6-3 and TRBJ1-1; 7 nucleotides match TRBD1. Germline CDR1 is MNHEY and CDR2 is SVGEGT. Losses at the gene ends were 2 bases for V and 4 bases for J; bases not matched to a gene: 22. This CDR3 has 20 residues. CDR3 nucleotides: TGTGCCAGCAGTTACGAGGTGCCCCCCAGGGATGACGGGGACAGCACTGAAGCTTTCTTT. It codes for CASSYEVPPRDDGDSTEAFF.

Remarks on this clonotype: It may be a read error: a sequence one base away is much more abundant. The gene calls are TRBV4-3 and TRBJ1-3, with D unresolved. Germline V lookup: CDR1 LGHNA, CDR2 YSLEER. The CDR3 contains 13 residues. Trimming cost V 0 bases and J 11 bases, with 11 bases left between them. The chain's CDR3 is CASSQDAESPIYF. The CDR3 bases are TGCGCCAGCAGCCAAGACGCAGAGTCTCCCATATATTTT.

This clonotype was picked up many times. Here the CDR3 DNA reads TGTGCCGTACAACAGGGATCTGGGGCCAACGTCCTGACTTTC. Translation gives CAVQQGSGANVLTF. The chain is built from TRBV5-6 and TRBJ2-6; D is possibly TRBD1 (6 bases). Per germline, CDR1 SGHDT and CDR2 YYEEEE. The V end lost 10 bases, the J end lost 1 base, and 12 bases lay between the germline ends. The CDR3 has 14 residues.

This clonotype was seen many times. The chain has TRBV7-2 and TRBJ1-4; no clear D gene. The germline V gene encodes CDR1 SGHTA and CDR2 FQGNSA. This CDR3 spans 16 amino acids. The V end lost 2 bases, the J end lost 0 bases, and 10 bases lay between the germline ends. The CDR3 loop reads CASSLIHRATNEKLFF. DNA for the CDR3: TGTGCCAGCAGCTTAATACACCGTGCAACTAATGAAAAACTGTTTTTT.

This clonotype was picked up many times. V and J are TRBV7-2 and TRBJ2-6; 8 positions match TRBD1. J was trimmed by 3 bases and V by 5 bases; bases with no gene match: 9. Germline CDR1 reads SGHTA; CDR2 reads FQGNSA. The CDR3 has 17 residues. This CDR3 reads CASSTPTGEFGANVLTF. The CDR3 DNA reads as TGTGCCAGCAGCACTCCGACAGGGGAGTTTGGGGCCAACGTCCTGACTTTC.

Notes on this clonotype: This may stem from a read error, because a much larger clone lies one nucleotide away. This rearrangement joins TRBV4-3 to TRBJ2-5; 9 bases fit TRBD2. This CDR3 comprises 17 residues. CDR1 and CDR2 from the germline V gene are LGHNA and YSLEER. As DNA, the CDR3 is TGCGCCAGCAGCCAAGATCTTGCGGGGGGGCCTGGCGAGACCCTGTACTTC. Its translation is CASSQDLAGGPGETLYF.

Regarding this clonotype: It may be a read error: a sequence one base away is much more abundant. The CDR3 coding sequence is TGCAGCGTTGAAGATTTGTCCGGGACGTACAATGAGCAGTTCTTC. It yields the protein CSVEDLSGTYNEQFF. V and J are TRBV29-1 and TRBJ2-1; D may be TRBD1 or TRBD2 (5 bases each). The CDR3 runs to 15 residues. In germline, CDR1 is SQVTM, CDR2 ANQGSEA. Trimming left V 0 bases short and J 4 bases short, with 13 bases between.

A word on this clonotype: Just one base apart from a much larger clone, this may be a read error. The chain carries TRBV4-1 and TRBJ1-1, with 8 bases aligning to TRBD1. This CDR3 is 15 amino acids long. Trimming took 6 bases from V and 5 from J; bases not matched to a gene: 11. Germline V gene lookup returns CDR1 MGHRA and CDR2 YSYEKL. CDR3 DNA sequence: TGCGCCAGCAGGGGCAGGACAGGGACGATTACTGAAGCTTTCTTT. Its translation is CASRGRTGTITEAFF.

With regard to this clonotype: With a much larger clone just one base away, this may be a read error. The V gene is TRBV2, the J gene TRBJ2-3, with a tentative D call TRBD1 (7 bases). Looked up from germline, CDR1 is SNHLY and CDR2 is FYNNEI. CDR3 length: 15 amino acids. CDR3 in amino acids: CVSRGDFSGTDTQYF. As DNA, the CDR3 is TGTGTCAGCAGGGGGGACTTCTCGGGCACAGATACGCAGTATTTT.

This clonotype has at least ten counts. This sequence joins TRBV24-1 and TRBJ2-1, with D maybe TRBD2 (6 bases). The CDR3 is 16 amino acids. Germline CDR1 KGHDR, CDR2 SFDVKD. V was cut by 0 bases and J by 7 bases, with 15 bases left in between. The CDR3 reads CATSDLQFASENEQFF. The CDR3 DNA is TGTGCCACCAGTGATTTGCAGTTCGCTAGCGAAAATGAGCAGTTCTTC.

Points on this clonotype: This may be a read error: a much more frequent sequence differs by one nucleotide. A read error is likely, as this CDR3 ends without the conserved phenylalanine or tryptophan. This chain links TRBV4-3 with TRBJ2-5; D is perhaps TRBD1 (5 bases). Germline CDR1 and CDR2: LGHNA and YSLEER. The CDR3 spans 14 residues. V was pared by 1 base and J by 5 bases, with 11 bases between. In DNA form, the CDR3 reads TGCGCCAGCAGCCAAGTATTCACAGGCGAGACCCAGTACTAC. It codes for CASSQVFTGETQYY.

This clonotype was picked up a small number of times. V usage is TRBV6-5 and J usage is TRBJ2-7; D tentatively fits TRBD1 or TRBD2 (5 bases each). Germline V CDR1 and CDR2: MNHEY, SVGAGI. V lost 4 bases and J 0 bases, leaving 13 bases between the germline ends. The CDR3 sequence is 15 residues long. CDR3 residues: CASSFGTDDSYEQYF. The CDR3, as DNA: TGTGCCAGCAGTTTCGGGACGGACGACTCCTACGAGCAGTACTTC.

This clonotype appeared many times. This chain uses TRBV6-2 or TRBV6-3 with TRBJ2-5; 7 nucleotides align to TRBD1. Unmatched junction bases numbered 18, after V lost 0 bases and J lost 5 bases. There are 19 residues in the CDR3. Germline assignment: CDR1 MNHEY and CDR2 SVGEGT. The CDR3: CASSYSMTEGARIFETQYF. The CDR3 DNA is TGTGCCAGCAGTTACTCGATGACAGAGGGGGCGCGAATATTCGAGACCCAGTACTTC.

There are a few counts of this clonotype. V usage is TRBV28 and J usage is TRBJ2-7, with D possibly being TRBD2 (5 bases). The length of the CDR3 is 14 residues. CDR1 is MDHEN, CDR2 SYDVKM, per germline. Deletions cut 8 bases from V and 0 bases from J, with 14 bases between. The CDR3 DNA reads as TGTGCCAGCTGCTTCCGGGAACACTCCTACGAGCAGTACTTC. This translates into CASCFREHSYEQYF.

Ten or more counts support this clonotype. This chain connects TRBV19 to TRBJ1-5, with D possibly being TRBD1 (5 bases). Looked up from germline, CDR1 is LNHDA and CDR2 is SQIVND (reference sequence). This CDR3 is 18 amino acids long. V was shortened by 5 bases and J by 2 bases, with 22 bases between the two germline ends. The CDR3 is CASSSRRGGLVGNQPQHF. CDR3 nucleotides: TGTGCCAGTAGTTCCCGCCGGGGGGGTCTCGTGGGCAATCAGCCCCAGCATTTT.

This clonotype was picked up many times. The rearrangement uses TRBV7-2 and TRBJ2-3; D gene unclear. Germline V gives CDR1 SGHTA, CDR2 FQGNSA. This CDR3 comprises 14 residues. Trimming shortened V by 0 bases and J by 0 bases, and 4 bases separated the two germline ends. DNA of the CDR3: TGTGCCAGCAGCTTAGCGCCCAGCACAGATACGCAGTATTTT. Translating it yields CASSLAPSTDTQYF. Complete variable domain (other parts from reference TRBV7-2 and TRBJ2-3): GAGVSQSPSNKVTEKGKDVELRCDPISGHTALYWYRQSLGQGLEFLIYFQGNSAPDKSGLPSDRFSAERTGGSVSTLTIQRTQQEDSAVYLCASSLAPSTDTQYFGPGTRLTVL.

On this clonotype: Because the CDR3 is missing its conserved closing phenylalanine or tryptophan, this is likely a read error. V gene TRBV13 combines with J gene TRBJ2-7, with 10 bases fitting TRBD2. Looked up from germline, CDR1 is PRHDT and CDR2 is FYEKMQ (reference sequence). The junction had 4 bases not matched to a gene; V was cut back by 3 bases and J by 2 bases. This CDR3 is built from 15 residues. CDR3 DNA sequence: TGTGCCAGCAGCTTCCCGAGCGGGGGGGCCTACGAGCAGTACCTC. It encodes CASSFPSGGAYEQYL.

As for this clonotype: At one of its ends the junction is not consistent with the germline gene, which may arise from a read error. The chain uses TRBV4-3 and TRBJ2-1; TRBD2 aligns across 8 bases. Germline V CDR1 and CDR2: LGHNA, YSLEER. The CDR3 consists of 18 residues. DNA for the CDR3: TGCGCCAGCAGCCAAGATCTTATCAGCGGGAGCGGTATCCATGAGCAGCTCTTC. Protein: CASSQDLISGSGIHEQLF.